This T cell receptor beta chain was recovered during a study of cytomegalovirus exposure and HLA in healthy donors. Sequenced by immunoSEQ multiplex PCR; TCRdb stores in-frame clones only, minus some. The sample contains around 250,000 clones, 90% of which appear only once. General observations from the study: It was reported that the classifier diagnosed cytomegalovirus status with high specificity and sensitivity in both the original and validation cohorts. According to a subsequent analysis, TCR clusters from the first cohort were inclined to appear together in the 120 validation repertoires.

It was the approximately 120-subject validation cohort, separate from the roughly 700-subject first cohort, to which the donors belonged. This clone has only one observation. Antigen specificity is unknown. One end of the junction does not line up with germline, which may come from a read error. The receptor was derived from a woman younger than 30 in good health and CMV-seronegative. The source material was PBMCs.

CDR3: CASSLGVGNTDTQYF. CDR3 nucleotide sequence: TGTGCTAGCAGCCTAGGCGTGGGCAACACAGATACGCAGTATTTT. This chain joins TRBV7-7 and TRBJ2-3; D gene unclear. This CDR3 is 15 amino acids long. Germline V gives CDR1 SSHAT, CDR2 FNYEAQ (reference sequence).